This T cell receptor beta chain came from a study of beta chain features in type 1 diabetes. Since all of the isolated RNA was reverse transcribed, expressed TCRB transcripts were what got sequenced. TCRdb's table, derived via immunoSEQ multiplex PCR, lists solely in-frame clones and lacks some. The table lists 810,000 or so clones, roughly a sixth of them singletons. Sequencing was performed on naive CD4+ T cells from blood. The receptor comes from a woman younger than 30 in good health.

CDR3 sequence reads: CAAGFYNYGYTF. The CDR3 DNA sequence: TGTGCGGCAGGGTTTTATAACTATGGCTACACCTTC. The rearrangement joins TRBV28 to TRBJ1-2; a possible D gene is TRBD1 (5 bases). Germline CDR1 and CDR2: MDHEN and SYDVKM. This CDR3 is 12 amino acids long.